One sample yielded the 6 T cell receptor beta chains listed below, sequenced in a study of cytomegalovirus exposure and HLA in healthy donors. Primers: 60 Vbeta forward and 13 Jbeta reverse. TCRdb's copy holds only in-frame clones and misses some; the assay was immunoSEQ multiplex PCR. The sample comprises approximately 130,000 clones, 75% to 90% of which are singletons, and about 6.7% rests with the top ten. The sequencing sample was made of PBMCs. The receptors were sampled from a woman in her twenties or thirties in good health and CMV-seropositive.

This rearrangement joins TRBV5-1 to TRBJ2-2; 12 bases are a match to TRBD2. Germline values: CDR1 SGHRS, CDR2 YFSETQ. The CDR3 is made up of 17 amino acids. V lost 5 bases, J lost 7 bases, and 12 bases stayed unmatched. The DNA for the CDR3 is TGCGCCAGCAGAACTTCCGGGACTAGCGGGTTGAACGGGGAGCTGTTTTTT. Translation: CASRTSGTSGLNGELFF. Full variable domain (outside the CDR3, taken from reference TRBV5-1 and TRBJ2-2): KAGVTQTPRYLIKTRGQQVTLSCSPISGHRSVSWYQQTPGQGLQFLFEYFSETQRNKGNFPGRFSGRQFSNSRSEMNVSTLELGDSALYLCASRTSGTSGLNGELFFGEGSRLTVL.

The chain recombines TRBV5-4 with TRBJ2-1, with 7 bases aligning to TRBD2. V lost 5 bases and J lost 9; bases outside the gene matches: 5. CDR3 length equals 12 residues. Per germline, CDR1 SGHNT and CDR2 YYREEE (reference sequence). The CDR3 here is CASSQPSGEQFF. DNA of the CDR3: TGTGCCAGCAGTCAACCTAGCGGTGAGCAGTTCTTC.

J is TRBJ2-3 and V is TRBV30; D unclear. CDR3 length: 13 amino acids. Germline V gene data show CDR1 as GTSNPN and CDR2 as SVGIG (reference sequence). Trimming cost V 0 bases and J 5 bases, with 9 bases left between them. Here the CDR3 reads CAWSVGRGDTQYF. The CDR3 coding sequence is TGTGCCTGGAGTGTAGGTCGAGGAGATACGCAGTATTTT.

The chain has TRBV5-8 and TRBJ2-1; no reliable D call. Germline lookup yields CDR1 SGHTS and CDR2 YDEGEE. CDR3 length: 13 amino acids. Trimming stripped 0 bases from V and 4 bases from J, with 5 bases between. CDR3 in DNA: TGTGCCAGCAGCTTGGGGCCATACAATGAGCAGTTCTTC. Its translation is CASSLGPYNEQFF. Complete variable domain (other parts from reference TRBV5-8 and TRBJ2-1): EAGVTQSPTHLIKTRGQQATLRCSPISGHTSVYWYQQALGLGLQFLLWYDEGEERNRGNFPPRFSGRQFPNYSSELNVNALELEDSALYLCASSLGPYNEQFFGPGTRLTVL.

The rearrangement links TRBV4-2 to TRBJ1-2, with D perhaps TRBD1 (5 bases). CDR3 length equals 16 residues. V lost 0 bases, J lost 2 bases, and 13 bases lay in between. Per the germline V gene, CDR1 is LGHNA and CDR2 is YNFKEQ. CDR3 nucleotides: TGTGCCAGCAGCCAAGATGTGGGACTATCAAACTATGGCTACACCTTC. Encoded protein: CASSQDVGLSNYGYTF.

This clone was observed a handful of times. The junction does not match germline at one end; this may be a read error. This chain connects TRBV6-1 to TRBJ1-5; weak D call: TRBD1 (6 bases). Germline V gene data show CDR1 as MNHNS and CDR2 as SASEGT. The CDR3 consists of 15 residues. CDR3 protein: CASNEQGGGNQPQHF. CDR3 DNA: TGTGCCAGCAATGAACAGGGCGGTGGCAATCAGCCCCAGCATTTT.